A single sample is the source of the 11 T cell receptor beta chains below, sequenced in a study of cytomegalovirus exposure and HLA in healthy donors. PCR was performed using 60 Vbeta and 13 Jbeta primers. TCRdb keeps only in-frame clones here, not all; method: immunoSEQ multiplex PCR. The sample yields about 180,000 clones, roughly 75% seen once. Sequenced material: PBMCs. The receptors stem from a woman in her forties or fifties in good health and CMV-seropositive.

This sequence joins TRBV7-2 and TRBJ1-5; weak D call: TRBD1 (6 bases). The germline gives CDR1 SGHTA, CDR2 FQGNSA. Between the trimmed V and J ends, which lost 0 bases and 6 bases, there was a span of 12 bases. This CDR3 region has 15 residues. This CDR3 is CASSLANRVSQPQHF. The CDR3 nucleotides read TGTGCCAGCAGCTTAGCGAACAGGGTTAGTCAGCCCCAGCATTTT.

This rearrangement joins TRBV27 to TRBJ2-7, with TRBD2 matching 8 bases. CDR1 MNHEY and CDR2 SMNVEV come from the germline V gene (reference sequence). The CDR3 sequence is 15 residues long. V was pared by 8 bases and J by 7 bases, with 16 bases of the junction left unmatched. The CDR3 DNA reads as TGTGCCAGCGGGTTCTTAAGGACGGGGGGGGTGGAGCAGTACTTC. This translates into CASGFLRTGGVEQYF.

This chain joins TRBV6-5 and TRBJ1-5, with D perhaps matching TRBD1 (5 bases). The V end lost 6 bases, the J end lost 3 bases, and 12 bases lay between the germline ends. The CDR3 loop spans 14 amino acids. CDR1 is MNHEY, CDR2 SVGAGI, per germline. For the CDR3, the DNA is TGTGCCAGCAGCGCAGGGCTTTACAATCAGCCCCAGCATTTT. This translates into CASSAGLYNQPQHF.

This rearrangement joins TRBV5-1 to TRBJ1-1; 9 bases are shared with TRBD1. The V gene's germline CDR1 is SGHRS and CDR2 YFSETQ. J gave up 5 bases and V 4 bases, and 6 bases lay outside the gene matches. The CDR3 spans 14 residues. The CDR3 reads CASSKGQGGTEAFF. The CDR3, as DNA: TGCGCCAGCAGCAAGGGACAGGGAGGAACTGAAGCTTTCTTT.

The V call is TRBV6-5, the J call TRBJ2-3, with TRBD1 as a possible D gene (5 bases). This CDR3 has 15 amino acids. Trimming stripped 8 bases from V and 2 bases from J, with 17 bases between. The V gene's germline CDR1 is MNHEY and CDR2 SVGAGI. CDR3 sequence reads: CASQSLAGHTDTQYF. For the CDR3, the DNA is TGTGCCAGCCAATCTTTGGCAGGGCACACAGATACGCAGTATTTT.

As concerns this clone: Germline is not matched at one junction end, which may reflect a read error. This rearrangement joins TRBV7-9 to TRBJ2-7, with D perhaps matching TRBD1 (5 bases). This CDR3 is built from 15 residues. The germline V gene has CDR1 SEHNR and CDR2 FQNEAQ (reference sequence). CDR3 nucleotide sequence: TGTTCCAGCAGCCCCCGGACATTCGTTTCCTACGAGCAGTACTTC. This codes for CSSSPRTFVSYEQYF.

This rearrangement joins TRBV18 to TRBJ1-2; the D gene is possibly TRBD1 (6 bases). CDR3 length: 14 amino acids. Germline V gives CDR1 KGHSH, CDR2 LQKENI. Trimming left V 10 bases short and J 6 bases short, with 21 bases between. The CDR3 nucleotides read TGTGCCACCTCGGGAGAGGGGGAGCCGCATGGCTACACCTTC. As protein: CATSGEGEPHGYTF.

The V call is TRBV11-2, the J call TRBJ2-1; TRBD2 might be the D (6 bases). Trimming cost V 5 bases and J 6 bases, with 11 bases left between them. CDR1 and CDR2 from the germline V gene are SGHAT and FQNNGV. The CDR3 spans 13 residues. CDR3 loop: CASSQTSVNEQFF. In DNA, the CDR3 is TGTGCCAGCAGCCAGACTAGTGTCAATGAGCAGTTCTTC.

For this clone: This CDR3 is also generated by other DNA sequences in the sample. J is TRBJ1-1 and V is TRBV5-1; D unresolved. V lost 0 bases, J lost 0 bases, and 6 bases lay in between. Germline V CDR1 and CDR2: SGHRS, YFSETQ. The CDR3 runs to 14 residues. CDR3 bases: TGCGCCAGCAGCTTGGACAGATTGAACACTGAAGCTTTCTTT. Its protein is CASSLDRLNTEAFF.

This clone appeared a single time. The chain couples TRBV30 to TRBJ2-1; 7 bases fit TRBD1. Germline CDR1 is GTSNPN and CDR2 is SVGIG (reference sequence). The CDR3 is made up of 13 amino acids. V lost 5 bases, J lost 4 bases, and 5 bases stayed unmatched. The CDR3 region is CAWGGQVYNEQFF. The CDR3 DNA reads TGTGCCTGGGGCGGACAGGTTTACAATGAGCAGTTCTTC.

CDR3 region: CASSSTTDAIPYGYTF. The CDR3 nucleotides read TGTGCCAGCAGTTCTACGACAGATGCTATTCCGTATGGCTACACCTTC. The chain is built from TRBV6-6 and TRBJ1-2; D may be TRBD1 (5 bases). V was cut by 4 bases and J by 5 bases, with 20 bases left in between. Germline lookup yields CDR1 MNHNY and CDR2 SVGAGI (reference sequence). The CDR3 contains 16 residues.